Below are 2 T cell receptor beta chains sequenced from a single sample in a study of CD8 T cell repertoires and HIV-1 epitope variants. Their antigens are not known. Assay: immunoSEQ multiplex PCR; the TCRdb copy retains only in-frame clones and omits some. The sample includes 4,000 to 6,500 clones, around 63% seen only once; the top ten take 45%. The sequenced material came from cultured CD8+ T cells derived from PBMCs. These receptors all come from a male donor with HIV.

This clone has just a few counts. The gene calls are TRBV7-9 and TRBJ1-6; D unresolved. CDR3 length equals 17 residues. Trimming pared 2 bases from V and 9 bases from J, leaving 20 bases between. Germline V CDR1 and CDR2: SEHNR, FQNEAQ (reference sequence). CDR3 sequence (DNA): TGTGCCAGCAGCTTATACCCGCCGAAAAGGCCCGGTTCACCCCTCCACTTT. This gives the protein CASSLYPPKRPGSPLHF.

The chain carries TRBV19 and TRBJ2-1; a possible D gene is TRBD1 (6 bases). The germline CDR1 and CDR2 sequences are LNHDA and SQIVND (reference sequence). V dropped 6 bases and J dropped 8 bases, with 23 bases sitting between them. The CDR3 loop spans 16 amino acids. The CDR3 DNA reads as TGTGCCAGTAGCCCACCTCTCGACAGGTTCAGGTATGAGCAGTTCTTC. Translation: CASSPPLDRFRYEQFF.